The rows below give T cell receptor beta chains drawn from one sample of a study of cytomegalovirus exposure and HLA in healthy donors. Sequencing used immunoSEQ multiplex PCR; TCRdb keeps in-frame clones, though not all of them. Among 180,000 or so clones, 77% were seen once, and the ten largest hold about 1.5%. Sequenced material: PBMCs. The receptor set was obtained from a young man in good health and CMV-seronegative. CDR3s include the opening cysteine and the closing phenylalanine or tryptophan. The order of the fields is J gene, V gene, clone size, D gene, CDR3 DNA, CDR3 protein. A D gene is named only where the DNA matches it firmly. Rows may omit the clone size; those that give it use once, few, many or a size class.

>TRBJ2-5|TRBV11-3|few|TRBD1
TGTGCCAGCAGCCCAGGGGGTAGGGAGACCCAGTACTTC
CASSPGGRETQYF
>TRBJ2-1|TRBV18|NA|TRBD2
TGTGCCAGCTCACCACGAGGACTAGCGGGAGTGCGTGAGCAGTTCTTC
CASSPRGLAGVREQFF
>TRBJ1-5|TRBV30|NA|NA
TGTGCCTGGAGTGTGGGGCTTAGCAATCAGCCCCAGCATTTT
CAWSVGLSNQPQHF
>TRBJ1-2|TRBV4-3|NA|NA
TGCGCCAGCAGCCAAGTAGTGGGGGCCGGGTATAACTATGGCTACACCTTC
CASSQVVGAGYNYGYTF
>TRBJ2-1|TRBV29-1|NA|NA
TGCAGCGTTGATTGGGGGCCGAATGAGCAGTTCTTC
CSVDWGPNEQFF
>TRBJ2-6|TRBV7-9|once|NA
TGTGCCAGCAGCTTGTTGGGGGGACCGGCTGGGGCCAACGTCCTGACTTTC
CASSLLGGPAGANVLTF
>TRBJ2-7|TRBV7-8|NA|TRBD2
TGTGCCAGCAGCCCCGGACTAGCGGGCTACGAGCAGTACTTC
CASSPGLAGYEQYF
>TRBJ1-5|TRBV5-8|NA|NA
TGTGCCAGCAGCCAGGGTTCAGGGGTTCGCAATCAGCCCCAGCATTTT
CASSQGSGVRNQPQHF
>TRBJ1-5|TRBV21-1|NA|NA
TGTGCCAGCATCCGCGGGAGCAATCAGCCCCAGCATTTT
CASIRGSNQPQHF
>TRBJ2-1|TRBV10-3|few|TRBD1
TGTGCCATCAGTGACGGCAGGGGGTACAATGAGCAGTTCTTC
CAISDGRGYNEQFF
>TRBJ2-1|TRBV6-6|few|TRBD1
TGTGCCAGCAGCTGGACAGGTAACAATGAGCAGTTCTTC
CASSWTGNNEQFF
>TRBJ2-7|TRBV2|once|TRBD1
TGTGCCAGCAGCCAGACAGGGTACGAGCAGTACTTC
CASSQTGYEQYF
>TRBJ2-2|TRBV19|NA|NA
TGTGCCAGTAGTATAGCGGGAGCCTCCGGGGAGCTGTTTTTT
CASSIAGASGELFF
>TRBJ2-1|TRBV5-1|NA|TRBD1
TGCGCCAGCAGCTTGAAAGGGACAGGGAAAAATGAGCAGTTCTTC
CASSLKGTGKNEQFF
>TRBJ2-2|TRBV7-9|NA|NA
TGTGCCAGCAGCTTCGAGATGAACACCGGGGAGCTGTTTTTT
CASSFEMNTGELFF
>TRBJ2-7|TRBV6-1|NA|TRBD1
TGTGCCAGCAGTTGGGACAGGTCAACCTACGAGCAGTACTTC
CASSWDRSTYEQYF
>TRBJ1-5|TRBV30|NA|NA
TGTGCCTGGAGTGTATCCCCGAATCAGCCCCAGCATTTT
CAWSVSPNQPQHF
>TRBJ2-7|TRBV27|NA|NA
TGTGCCAGCAGTTTAAGCGGGCCCTCCTCCTACGAGCAGTACTTC
CASSLSGPSSYEQYF
>TRBJ2-2|TRBV5-6|NA|TRBD1
TGTGCCAGCAGCCCGAGGGACAGCTTAAACACCGGGGAGCTGTTTTTT
CASSPRDSLNTGELFF
>TRBJ2-3|TRBV5-4|NA|TRBD2
TGTGCCACCCGGACTAGCGGGAGTGAGACGCAGTATTTT
CATRTSGSETQYF
>TRBJ2-7|TRBV7-9|NA|NA
TGTGCCAGCAGCATGACAGCGAGCTCCTACGAGCAGTACTTC
CASSMTASSYEQYF
>TRBJ2-3|TRBV7-8|NA|NA
TGTGCCAGCAGCAGCTGGACAGCTAGCACAGATACGCAGTATTTT
CASSSWTASTDTQYF
>TRBJ2-2|TRBV4-3|NA|TRBD1
TGCGCCAGCAGCCTCGGACAGGGGGCCACCGGGGAGCTGTTTTTT
CASSLGQGATGELFF
>TRBJ2-1|TRBV29-1|few|TRBD2
TGCAGCGTTGAAATAGCGGGGGCTGGGAATGAGCAGTTCTTC
CSVEIAGAGNEQFF
>TRBJ1-1|TRBV11-3|NA|NA
TGTGCCAGCAGCCTCGGCAGGTTGAACACTGAAGCTTTCTTT
CASSLGRLNTEAFF
>TRBJ1-1|TRBV7-2|NA|NA
TGTGCCAGCAGACTCGGGGTTACCACTGAAGCTTTCTTT
CASRLGVTTEAFF
>TRBJ2-1|TRBV11-1|NA|NA
TGTGCCAGCAGCTTATGGGAAAGTCGGGGATCCTACAATGAGCAGTTCTTC
CASSLWESRGSYNEQFF
>TRBJ2-7|TRBV30|NA|NA
TGTGCCTGGAGTGTACTCTACGAGCAGTACTTC
CAWSVLYEQYF
>TRBJ1-2|TRBV19|NA|NA
TGTGCCAGTAGCGACAGCAGCTATGGCTACACCTTC
CASSDSSYGYTF
>TRBJ1-2|TRBV9|NA|NA
NA
CASSVAGGSATF
>TRBJ1-1|TRBV6-5|NA|TRBD1
TGTGCCAGCATCCTAAACGACAGGGGGAACACTGAAGCTTTCTTT
CASILNDRGNTEAFF
>TRBJ2-7|TRBV7-2|NA|NA
TGTGCCAGCAGCCTGACCGGGTACGAGCAGTACTTC
CASSLTGYEQYF
>TRBJ1-5|TRBV7-3|NA|NA
TGTGCCAGCAGCCTTCCCCACAGGAGGGATCAGCCCCAGCATTTT
CASSLPHRRDQPQHF
>TRBJ2-3|TRBV5-6|NA|TRBD2
TGTGCCAGCAGCTTTCTCGGGACTAGCGGGTTTCTAGATACGCAGTATTTT
CASSFLGTSGFLDTQYF
>TRBJ2-5|TRBV28|once|NA
TGTGCCAGCAGTTCCGGTGACTGGAATAAAGAGACCCAGTACTTC
CASSSGDWNKETQYF
>TRBJ1-2|TRBV6-5|NA|NA
TGTGCCAGCATGGGGCAGGAGTATGGCTACACCTTC
CASMGQEYGYTF
>TRBJ2-7|TRBV7-2|NA|NA
TGTGCCAGCAGCTGGAGGTCGAGTACTTCCTACGAGCAGTACTTC
CASSWRSSTSYEQYF
>TRBJ2-5|TRBV18|once|TRBD2
TGTGCCAGCTCACCAATACTACTAGCGGGACCCCAAGAGACCCAGTACTTC
CASSPILLAGPQETQYF
>TRBJ2-3|TRBV4-1|NA|TRBD2
TGCGCCAGCAGCCACACCCTTGGGGGGGGCACAGATACGCAGTATTTT
CASSHTLGGGTDTQYF
>TRBJ1-3|TRBV7-2|NA|NA
TGTGCCAGCAGCGTTAGGACCCCCTCAGGGGCTGGAAACACCATATATTTT
CASSVRTPSGAGNTIYF
>TRBJ2-5|TRBV5-4|NA|TRBD2
TGTGCCAGCAGCTGGGGGGGACCTCGGGTAAAAGAGACCCAGTACTTC
CASSWGGPRVKETQYF
>TRBJ2-1|TRBV19|few|NA
TGTGCCAGTAGTTTCCGGGAGAGCTACAATGAGCAGTTCTTC
CASSFRESYNEQFF
>TRBJ2-3|TRBV9|NA|TRBD2
TGTGCCAGCAGCGTAGGGAGCGGGGGGGCAGGAGATACGCAGTATTTT
CASSVGSGGAGDTQYF
>TRBJ2-7|TRBV12-5|NA|TRBD1
TGTGCTAGTGGGCCTAGACAGGGGTACTACGAGCAGTACTTC
CASGPRQGYYEQYF
>TRBJ1-2|TRBV7-8|NA|NA
TGTGCCAGCAGGCCCCTAGGTGGACTTTCCGATAGATATGGCTACACCTTC
CASRPLGGLSDRYGYTF